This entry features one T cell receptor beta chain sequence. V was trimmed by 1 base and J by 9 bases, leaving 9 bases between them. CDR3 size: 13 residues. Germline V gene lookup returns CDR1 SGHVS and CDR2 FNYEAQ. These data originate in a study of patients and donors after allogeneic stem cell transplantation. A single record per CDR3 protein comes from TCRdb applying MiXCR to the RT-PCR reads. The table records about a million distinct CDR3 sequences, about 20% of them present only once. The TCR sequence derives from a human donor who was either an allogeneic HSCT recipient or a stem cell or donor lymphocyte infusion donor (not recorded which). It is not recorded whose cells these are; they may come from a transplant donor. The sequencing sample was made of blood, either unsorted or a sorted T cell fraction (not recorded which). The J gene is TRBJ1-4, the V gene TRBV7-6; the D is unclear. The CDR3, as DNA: TGTGCCAGCAGCTTAGATACCTCCCAAAAACTGTTTTTT. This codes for CASSLDTSQKLFF.